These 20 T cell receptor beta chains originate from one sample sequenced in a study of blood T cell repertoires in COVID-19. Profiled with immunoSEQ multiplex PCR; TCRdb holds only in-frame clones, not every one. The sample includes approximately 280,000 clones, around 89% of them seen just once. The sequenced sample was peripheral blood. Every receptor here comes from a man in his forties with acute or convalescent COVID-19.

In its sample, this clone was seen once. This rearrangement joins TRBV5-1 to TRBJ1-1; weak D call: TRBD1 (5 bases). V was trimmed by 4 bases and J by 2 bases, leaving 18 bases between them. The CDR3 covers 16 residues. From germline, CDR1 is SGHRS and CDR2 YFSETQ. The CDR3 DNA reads TGCGCCAGCAGCCCTACGGCCGCGGGACGCAACACTGAAGCTTTCTTT. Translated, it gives CASSPTAAGRNTEAFF. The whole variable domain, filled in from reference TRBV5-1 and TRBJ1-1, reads KAGVTQTPRYLIKTRGQQVTLSCSPISGHRSVSWYQQTPGQGLQFLFEYFSETQRNKGNFPGRFSGRQFSNSRSEMNVSTLELGDSALYLCASSPTAAGRNTEAFFGQGTRLTVV.

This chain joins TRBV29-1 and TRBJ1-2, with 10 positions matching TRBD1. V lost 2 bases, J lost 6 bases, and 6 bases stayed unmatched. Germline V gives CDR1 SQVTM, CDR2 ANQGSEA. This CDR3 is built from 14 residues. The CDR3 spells CSVESPGTGDGYTF. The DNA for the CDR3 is TGCAGCGTTGAAAGTCCCGGGACAGGGGATGGCTACACCTTC. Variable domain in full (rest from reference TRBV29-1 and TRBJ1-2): SAVISQKPSRDICQRGTSLTIQCQVDSQVTMMFWYRQQPGQSLTLIATANQGSEATYESGFVIDKFPISRPNLTFSTLTVSNMSPEDSSIYLCSVESPGTGDGYTFGSGTRLTVV.

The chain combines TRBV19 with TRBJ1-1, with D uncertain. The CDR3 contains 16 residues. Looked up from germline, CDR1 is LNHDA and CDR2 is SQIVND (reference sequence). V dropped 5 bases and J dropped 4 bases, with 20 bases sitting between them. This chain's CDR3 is CASSHPRWGVATEAFF. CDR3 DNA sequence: TGTGCCAGTAGTCACCCCCGGTGGGGAGTTGCCACTGAAGCTTTCTTT.

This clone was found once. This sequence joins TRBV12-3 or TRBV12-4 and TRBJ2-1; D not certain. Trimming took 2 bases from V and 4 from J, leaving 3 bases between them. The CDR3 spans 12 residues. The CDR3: CASSLQYNEQFF. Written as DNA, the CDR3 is TGTGCCAGCAGTTTACAGTACAATGAGCAGTTCTTC.

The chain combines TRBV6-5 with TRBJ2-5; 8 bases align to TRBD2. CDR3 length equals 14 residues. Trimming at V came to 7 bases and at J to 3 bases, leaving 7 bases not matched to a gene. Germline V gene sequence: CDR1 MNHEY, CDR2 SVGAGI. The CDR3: CASTVLLAEETQYF. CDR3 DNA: TGTGCCAGCACAGTCCTACTAGCGGAAGAGACCCAGTACTTC.

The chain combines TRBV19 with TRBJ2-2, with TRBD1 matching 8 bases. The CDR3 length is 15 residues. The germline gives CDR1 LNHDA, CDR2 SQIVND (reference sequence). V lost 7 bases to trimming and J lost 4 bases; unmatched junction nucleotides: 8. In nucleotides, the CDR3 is TGTGCCAGTAAGGTCGAGGACAGGGCCACCGGGGAGCTGTTTTTT. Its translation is CASKVEDRATGELFF.

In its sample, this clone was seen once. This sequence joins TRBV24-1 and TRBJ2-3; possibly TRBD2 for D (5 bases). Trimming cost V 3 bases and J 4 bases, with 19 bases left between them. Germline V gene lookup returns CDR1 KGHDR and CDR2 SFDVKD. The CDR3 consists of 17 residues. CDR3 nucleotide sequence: TGTGCCACCAGTGATGCCCCGCCATCCGCGAGGGCAGATACGCAGTATTTT. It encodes CATSDAPPSARADTQYF.

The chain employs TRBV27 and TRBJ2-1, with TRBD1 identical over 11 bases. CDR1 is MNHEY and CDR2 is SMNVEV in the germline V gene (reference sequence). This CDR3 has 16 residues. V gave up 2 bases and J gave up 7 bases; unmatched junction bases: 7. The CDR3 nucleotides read TGTGCCAGCAGTTTAATTTGGGGGACAGGGGGAAATGAGCAGTTCTTC. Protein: CASSLIWGTGGNEQFF.

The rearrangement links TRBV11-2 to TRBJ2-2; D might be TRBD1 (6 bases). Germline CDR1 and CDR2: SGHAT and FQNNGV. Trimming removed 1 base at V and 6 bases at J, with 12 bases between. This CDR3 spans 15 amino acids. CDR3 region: CASSLGDRSPGELFF. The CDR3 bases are TGTGCCAGCAGCTTAGGAGACAGGAGTCCCGGGGAGCTGTTTTTT.

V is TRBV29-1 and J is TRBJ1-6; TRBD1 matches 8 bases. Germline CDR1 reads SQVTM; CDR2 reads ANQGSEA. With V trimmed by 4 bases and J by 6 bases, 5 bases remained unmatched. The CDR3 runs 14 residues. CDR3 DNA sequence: TGCAGCGTTGCGGCAGGACAGGGTAATTCACCCCTCCACTTT. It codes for CSVAAGQGNSPLHF.

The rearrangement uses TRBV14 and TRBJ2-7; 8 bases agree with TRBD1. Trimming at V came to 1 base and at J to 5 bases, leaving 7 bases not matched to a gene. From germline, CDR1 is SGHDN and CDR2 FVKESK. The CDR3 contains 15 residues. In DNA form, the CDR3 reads TGTGCCAGCAGCCAAGGGCAGGGGGCGATTGACGAGCAGTACTTC. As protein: CASSQGQGAIDEQYF.

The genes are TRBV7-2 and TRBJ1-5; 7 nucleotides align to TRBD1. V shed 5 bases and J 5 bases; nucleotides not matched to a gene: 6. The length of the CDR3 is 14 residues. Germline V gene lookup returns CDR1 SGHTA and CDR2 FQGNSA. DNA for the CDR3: TGTGCCAGCAGCGCCGACAGGGTATATCAGCCCCAGCATTTT. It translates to CASSADRVYQPQHF.

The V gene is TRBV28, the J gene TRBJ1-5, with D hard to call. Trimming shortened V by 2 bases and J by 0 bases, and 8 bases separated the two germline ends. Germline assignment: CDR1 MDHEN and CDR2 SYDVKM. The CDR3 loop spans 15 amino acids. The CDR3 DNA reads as TGTGCCAGCAGTTTAGTCGGGGATAGCAATCAGCCCCAGCATTTT. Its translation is CASSLVGDSNQPQHF.

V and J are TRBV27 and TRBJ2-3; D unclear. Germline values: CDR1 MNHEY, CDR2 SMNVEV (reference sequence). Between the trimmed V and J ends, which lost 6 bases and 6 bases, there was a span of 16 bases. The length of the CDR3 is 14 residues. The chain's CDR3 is CASRARPAADTQYF. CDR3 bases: TGTGCCAGCAGAGCTCGACCCGCGGCGGATACGCAGTATTTT.

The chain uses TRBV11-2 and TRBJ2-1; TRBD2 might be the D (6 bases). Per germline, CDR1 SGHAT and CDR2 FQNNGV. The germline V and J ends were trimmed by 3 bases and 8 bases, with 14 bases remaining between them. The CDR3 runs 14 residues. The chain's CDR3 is CASSLWRGLDEQFF. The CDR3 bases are TGTGCCAGCAGCTTGTGGAGGGGACTCGATGAGCAGTTCTTC.

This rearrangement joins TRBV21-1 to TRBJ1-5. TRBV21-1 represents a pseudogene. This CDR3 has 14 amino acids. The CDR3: CASSKLRSNQPQHF. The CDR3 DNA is TGTGCCAGCAGCAAATTGCGGAGCAATCAGCCCCAGCATTTT.

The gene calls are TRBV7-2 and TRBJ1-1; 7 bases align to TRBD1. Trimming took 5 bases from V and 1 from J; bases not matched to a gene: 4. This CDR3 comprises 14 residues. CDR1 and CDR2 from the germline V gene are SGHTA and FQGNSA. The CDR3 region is CASSTRTGNTEAFF. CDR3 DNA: TGTGCCAGCAGCACTCGGACAGGGAACACTGAAGCTTTCTTT. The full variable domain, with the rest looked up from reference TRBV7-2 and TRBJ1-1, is GAGVSQSPSNKVTEKGKDVELRCDPISGHTALYWYRQSLGQGLEFLIYFQGNSAPDKSGLPSDRFSAERTGGSVSTLTIQRTQQEDSAVYLCASSTRTGNTEAFFGQGTRLTVV.

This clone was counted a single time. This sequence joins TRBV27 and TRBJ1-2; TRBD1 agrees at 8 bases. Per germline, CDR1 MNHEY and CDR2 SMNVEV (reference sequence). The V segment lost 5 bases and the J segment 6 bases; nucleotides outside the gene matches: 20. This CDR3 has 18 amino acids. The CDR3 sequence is CASSPRYVTVRGLNGYTF. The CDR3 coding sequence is TGTGCCAGCAGTCCAAGATACGTTACCGTCAGGGGGCTGAATGGCTACACCTTC.

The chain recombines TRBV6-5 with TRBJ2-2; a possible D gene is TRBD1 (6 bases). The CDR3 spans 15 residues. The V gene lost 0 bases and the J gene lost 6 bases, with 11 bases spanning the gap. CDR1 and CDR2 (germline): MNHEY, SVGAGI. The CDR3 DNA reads TGTGCCAGCAGTTACTCTACTCAGGGGTCCGGGGAGCTGTTTTTT. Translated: CASSYSTQGSGELFF.

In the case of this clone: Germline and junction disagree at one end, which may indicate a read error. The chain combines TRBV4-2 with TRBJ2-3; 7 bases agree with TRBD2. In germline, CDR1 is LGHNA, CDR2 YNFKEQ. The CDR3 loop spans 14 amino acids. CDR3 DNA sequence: TGTGCCAGCAGTCAAGGGTCTAGCGGCGATACGCAGTATTTT. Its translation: CASSQGSSGDTQYF.